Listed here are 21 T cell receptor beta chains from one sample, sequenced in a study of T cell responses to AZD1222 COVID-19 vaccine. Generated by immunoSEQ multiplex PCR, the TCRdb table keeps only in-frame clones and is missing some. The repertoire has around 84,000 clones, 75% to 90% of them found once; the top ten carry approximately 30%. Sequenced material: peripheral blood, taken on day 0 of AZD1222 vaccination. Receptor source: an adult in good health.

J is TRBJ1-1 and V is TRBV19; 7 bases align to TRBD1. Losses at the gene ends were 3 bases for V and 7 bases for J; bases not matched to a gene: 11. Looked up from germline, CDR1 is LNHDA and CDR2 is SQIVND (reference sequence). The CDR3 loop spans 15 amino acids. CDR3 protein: CASSILGRGLFEAFF. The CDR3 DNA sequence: TGTGCCAGTAGTATCCTGGGCAGGGGGTTGTTTGAAGCTTTCTTT.

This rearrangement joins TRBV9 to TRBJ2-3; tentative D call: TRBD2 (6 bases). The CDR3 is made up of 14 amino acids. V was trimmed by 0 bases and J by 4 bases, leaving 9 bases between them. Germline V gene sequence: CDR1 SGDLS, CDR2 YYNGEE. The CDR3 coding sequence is TGTGCCAGCAGCGTAGACGGGAGTTCAGATACGCAGTATTTT. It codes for CASSVDGSSDTQYF.

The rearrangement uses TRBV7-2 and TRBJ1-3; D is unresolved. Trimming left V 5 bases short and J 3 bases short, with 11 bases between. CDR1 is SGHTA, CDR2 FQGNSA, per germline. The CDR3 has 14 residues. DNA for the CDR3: TGTGCCAGCAGCCCCCGATCGGGTGGAAACACCATATATTTT. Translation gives CASSPRSGGNTIYF.

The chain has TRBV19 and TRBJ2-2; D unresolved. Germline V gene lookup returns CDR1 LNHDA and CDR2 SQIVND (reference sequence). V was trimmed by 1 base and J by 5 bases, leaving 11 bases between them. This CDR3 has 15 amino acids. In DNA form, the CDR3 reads TGTGCCAGTAGTATAGCCGGCTCCTTGACCGGGGAGCTGTTTTTT. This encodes CASSIAGSLTGELFF.

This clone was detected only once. CDR3 in amino acids: CASSEGQNTGELFF. CDR3 DNA sequence: TGTGCCAGCAGTGAAGGACAGAACACCGGGGAGCTGTTTTTT. V usage is TRBV2 and J usage is TRBJ2-2; no firm D call. The CDR3 spans 14 residues. V lost 1 base to trimming and J lost 1 base, with 4 bases between them. Germline CDR1 and CDR2: SNHLY and FYNNEI. The entire variable domain, with the rest obtained from reference TRBV2 and TRBJ2-2, is as follows: EPEVTQTPSHQVTQMGQEVILRCVPISNHLYFYWYRQILGQKVEFLVSFYNNEISEKSEIFDDQFSVERPDGSNFTLKIRSTKLEDSAMYFCASSEGQNTGELFFGEGSRLTVL.

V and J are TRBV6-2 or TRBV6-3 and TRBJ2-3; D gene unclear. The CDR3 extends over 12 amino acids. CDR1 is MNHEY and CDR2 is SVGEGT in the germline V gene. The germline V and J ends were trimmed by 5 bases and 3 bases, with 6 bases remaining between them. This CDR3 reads CASSPQTDTQYF. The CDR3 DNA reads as TGTGCCAGCAGTCCCCAAACAGATACGCAGTATTTT.

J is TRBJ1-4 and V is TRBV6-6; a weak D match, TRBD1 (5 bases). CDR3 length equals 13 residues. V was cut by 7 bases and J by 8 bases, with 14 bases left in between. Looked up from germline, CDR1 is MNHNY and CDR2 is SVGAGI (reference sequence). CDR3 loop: CASMGQGREKLFF. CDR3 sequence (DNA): TGTGCCAGCATGGGGCAGGGACGGGAAAAACTGTTTTTT.

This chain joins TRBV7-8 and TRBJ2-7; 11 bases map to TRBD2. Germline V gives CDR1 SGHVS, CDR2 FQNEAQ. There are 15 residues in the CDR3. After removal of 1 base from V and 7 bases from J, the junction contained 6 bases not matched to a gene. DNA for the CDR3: TGTGCCAGCAGCTTAGTAGCGGGAGGGTCGGGGGAGCAGTACTTC. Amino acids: CASSLVAGGSGEQYF.

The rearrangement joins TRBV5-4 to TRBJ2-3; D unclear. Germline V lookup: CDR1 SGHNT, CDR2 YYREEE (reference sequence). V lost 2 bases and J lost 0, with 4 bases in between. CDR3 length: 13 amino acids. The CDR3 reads CASSLGSTDTQYF. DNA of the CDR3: TGTGCCAGCAGCTTAGGGAGCACAGATACGCAGTATTTT.

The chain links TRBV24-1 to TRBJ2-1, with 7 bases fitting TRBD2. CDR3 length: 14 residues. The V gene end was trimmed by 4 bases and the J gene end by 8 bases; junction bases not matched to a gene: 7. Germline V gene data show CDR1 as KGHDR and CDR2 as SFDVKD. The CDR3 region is CATSEGLGPDEQFF. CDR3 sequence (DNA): TGTGCCACCAGTGAAGGACTAGGCCCAGATGAGCAGTTCTTC.

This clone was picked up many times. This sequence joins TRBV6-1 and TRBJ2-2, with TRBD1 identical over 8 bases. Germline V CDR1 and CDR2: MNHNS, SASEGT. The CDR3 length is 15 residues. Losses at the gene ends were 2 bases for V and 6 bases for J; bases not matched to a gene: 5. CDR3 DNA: TGTGCCAGCAGTGAATCGGCAGGGGGCCCCGGGGAGCTGTTTTTT. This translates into CASSESAGGPGELFF.

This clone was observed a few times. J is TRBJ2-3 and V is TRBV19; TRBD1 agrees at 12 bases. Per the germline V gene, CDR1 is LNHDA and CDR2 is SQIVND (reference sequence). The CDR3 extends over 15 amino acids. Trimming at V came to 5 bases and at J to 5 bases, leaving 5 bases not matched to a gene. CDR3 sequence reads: CASSPRDRGQDTQYF. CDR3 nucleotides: TGTGCCAGTAGTCCCCGGGACAGGGGGCAAGATACGCAGTATTTT.

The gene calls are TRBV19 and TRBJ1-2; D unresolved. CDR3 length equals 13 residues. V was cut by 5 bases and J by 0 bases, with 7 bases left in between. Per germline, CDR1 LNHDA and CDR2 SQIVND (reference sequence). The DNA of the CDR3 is TGTGCCAGTAGTTACGGTTCTAACTATGGCTACACCTTC. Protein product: CASSYGSNYGYTF.

CDR3 nucleotide sequence: TGTGCCAGCAGCCCAAATGGACAGGGGAGGAACACTGAAGCTTTCTTT. Its protein is CASSPNGQGRNTEAFF. The rearrangement joins TRBV3-1 (or the pseudogene TRBV3-2) to TRBJ1-1, with TRBD1 matching over 9 bases. The length of the CDR3 is 16 residues. After removal of 4 bases from V and 1 base from J, the junction contained 7 bases not matched to a gene. Germline lookup yields CDR1 LGHDT and CDR2 YNNKEL (reference sequence).

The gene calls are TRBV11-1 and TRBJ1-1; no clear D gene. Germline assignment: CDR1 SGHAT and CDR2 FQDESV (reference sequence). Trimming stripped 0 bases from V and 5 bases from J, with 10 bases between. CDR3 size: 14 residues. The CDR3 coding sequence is TGTGCCAGCAGCTTAGCGCTCCATCGGACTGAAGCTTTCTTT. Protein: CASSLALHRTEAFF.

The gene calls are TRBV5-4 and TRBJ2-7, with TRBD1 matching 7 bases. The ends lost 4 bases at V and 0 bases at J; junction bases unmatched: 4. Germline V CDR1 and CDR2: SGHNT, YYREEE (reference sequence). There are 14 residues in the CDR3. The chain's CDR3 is CASSIGDSSYEQYF. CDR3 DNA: TGTGCCAGCAGCATAGGGGACAGCTCCTACGAGCAGTACTTC. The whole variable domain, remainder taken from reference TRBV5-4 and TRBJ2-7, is ETGVTQSPTHLIKTRGQQVTLRCSSQSGHNTVSWYQQALGQGPQFIFQYYREEENGRGNFPPRFSGLQFPNYSSELNVNALELDDSALYLCASSIGDSSYEQYFGPGTRLTVT.

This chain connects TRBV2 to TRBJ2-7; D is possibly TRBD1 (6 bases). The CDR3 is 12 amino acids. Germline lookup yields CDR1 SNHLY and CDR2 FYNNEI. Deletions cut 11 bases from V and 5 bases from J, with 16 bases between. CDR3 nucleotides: TGTGCCGTTACAGGGACCCGCAACGAGCAGTACTTC. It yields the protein CAVTGTRNEQYF.

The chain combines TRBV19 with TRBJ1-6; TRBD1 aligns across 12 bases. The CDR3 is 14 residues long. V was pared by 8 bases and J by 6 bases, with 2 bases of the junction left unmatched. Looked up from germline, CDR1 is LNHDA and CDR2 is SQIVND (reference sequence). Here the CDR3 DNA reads TGTGCCAGTGGGGACAGGGGGCTTAATTCACCCCTCCACTTT. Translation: CASGDRGLNSPLHF.

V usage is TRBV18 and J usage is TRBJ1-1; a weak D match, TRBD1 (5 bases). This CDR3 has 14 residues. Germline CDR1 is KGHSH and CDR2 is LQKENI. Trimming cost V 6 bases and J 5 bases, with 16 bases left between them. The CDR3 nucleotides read TGTGCCAGCTCGTGGACACGGCCAGAGACTGAAGCTTTCTTT. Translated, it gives CASSWTRPETEAFF.

The CDR3 region has the DNA TGTGCCAGCAGCTCGTCCGGCCTAGGGCTCACAGATACGCAGTATTTT. This sequence encodes CASSSSGLGLTDTQYF. The chain combines TRBV28 with TRBJ2-3, with D hard to call. CDR1 MDHEN and CDR2 SYDVKM come from the germline V gene. The CDR3 consists of 16 residues. Deletions cut 6 bases from V and 2 bases from J, with 18 bases between.

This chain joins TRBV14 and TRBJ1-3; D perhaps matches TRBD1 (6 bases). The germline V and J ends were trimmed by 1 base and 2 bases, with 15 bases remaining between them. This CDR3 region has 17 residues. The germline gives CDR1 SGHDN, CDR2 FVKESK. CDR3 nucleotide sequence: TGTGCCAGCAGCCAAGGCTACCGGGGGGCCACTGGAAACACCATATATTTT. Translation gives CASSQGYRGATGNTIYF.